This TCR beta chain was profiled in a study of CD8+ T cells in alopecia areata. As the sequencing template, cDNA was produced by extracting RNA and reverse transcribing it. The repertoire was sequenced with immunoSEQ multiplex PCR; TCRdb's copy has only in-frame clones and lacks some. The data contain more than 150,000 clones, 50% to 65% of them seen just once; the ten biggest clones take up approximately 19%. V lost 3 bases and J lost 1; bases outside the gene matches: 9. Germline V gene data show CDR1 as SGHNT and CDR2 as YYREEE (reference sequence). This CDR3 region has 16 residues. Study-wide results and caveats: The study found TCR sharing across patients less clear than in mice, possibly for HLA reasons.

About this clone itself: Its specificity is unknown.

Isolation of CD4+ and CD8+ T cells from PBMCs was achieved by sorting. The sequences come from CD8+ T cells sorted from blood, collected at week 0. The TCR comes from a human donor with alopecia areata. This chain connects TRBV5-4 to TRBJ1-1; 7 bases are shared with TRBD1. Here the CDR3 reads CASSSLEDRANTEAFF. The CDR3 coding sequence is TGTGCCAGCAGCTCCTTGGAAGACAGGGCGAACACTGAAGCTTTCTTT. The variable domain in full, with the rest retrieved from reference TRBV5-4 and TRBJ1-1, is ETGVTQSPTHLIKTRGQQVTLRCSSQSGHNTVSWYQQALGQGPQFIFQYYREEENGRGNFPPRFSGLQFPNYSSELNVNALELDDSALYLCASSSLEDRANTEAFFGQGTRLTVV.